Below, 13 T cell receptor beta chains from the same sample are listed, as sequenced in a study of beta chain features in type 1 diabetes. Every bit of the isolated RNA underwent reverse transcription, so sequencing read expressed TCRB transcripts. TCRdb keeps only in-frame clones here, not all; method: immunoSEQ multiplex PCR. The data hold 900,000 or so clones, with about 17% observed a single time. The sample was naive CD4+ T cells from blood. The origin of the receptors is a young woman in good health.

On this clone: Since a much larger clone is just one base distant, this may be a read error. The same CDR3 also results from other DNA sequences found in this sample. For the CDR3, the DNA is TGTGCCAGCAGCTTTGACACAGATACGCAGTATTTT. It specifies CASSFDTDTQYF. This chain joins TRBV5-4 and TRBJ2-3; D gene ambiguous. Germline CDR1 and CDR2: SGHNT and YYREEE (reference sequence). This CDR3 is 12 amino acids long. V was cut by 2 bases and J by 2 bases, with 3 bases left in between. The variable domain in full, completed from reference TRBV5-4 and TRBJ2-3, reads ETGVTQSPTHLIKTRGQQVTLRCSSQSGHNTVSWYQQALGQGPQFIFQYYREEENGRGNFPPRFSGLQFPNYSSELNVNALELDDSALYLCASSFDTDTQYFGPGTRLTVL.

This clone has more than one count but fewer than ten. The chain recombines TRBV2 with TRBJ2-3, with 8 bases lining up with TRBD2. Trimming at V came to 6 bases and at J to 10 bases, leaving 12 bases not matched to a gene. CDR1 and CDR2 from the germline V gene are SNHLY and FYNNEI. This CDR3 spans 14 amino acids. As DNA, the CDR3 is TGTGCCAGCAGACCAGCGGGAGAGGCGGATGCGCAGTATTTT. Protein product: CASRPAGEADAQYF.

V gene TRBV7-6 combines with J gene TRBJ2-7; perhaps TRBD1 as D (6 bases). CDR1 SGHVS and CDR2 FNYEAQ come from the germline V gene. The CDR3 length is 15 residues. V dropped 5 bases and J dropped 1 base, with 15 bases sitting between them. The CDR3: CASSRSTGHSYEQYF. CDR3 nucleotide sequence: TGTGCCAGCAGCCGCTCTACGGGACATTCCTACGAGCAGTACTTC.

This chain links TRBV10-3 with TRBJ2-2; D may be TRBD1 (6 bases). V gave up 9 bases and J gave up 0 bases, with 14 bases separating them. The CDR3 has 15 amino acids. The germline gives CDR1 ENHRY, CDR2 SYGVKD. In DNA form, the CDR3 reads TGTGCCATTTCGACAGGCCTTACGAACACCGGGGAGCTGTTTTTT. It encodes CAISTGLTNTGELFF.

This clone was detected only a few times. V gene TRBV29-1 combines with J gene TRBJ1-1; possible D gene TRBD1, 5 bases. This CDR3 spans 12 amino acids. Germline values: CDR1 SQVTM, CDR2 ANQGSEA. Between the trimmed V and J ends, which lost 6 bases and 0 bases, there was a span of 8 bases. The CDR3, as DNA: TGCAGCGTAGACAGCATGAACACTGAAGCTTTCTTT. It yields the protein CSVDSMNTEAFF.

This clone has just a few counts. The V call is TRBV28, the J call TRBJ2-7; a possible D gene is TRBD1 (5 bases). The CDR3 is 15 residues long. Trimming took off 6 bases at V and 4 bases at J, with 19 bases between the two ends. Germline-derived CDR1 and CDR2 are MDHEN and SYDVKM. The CDR3: CASSMADRLGYEQYF. DNA for the CDR3: TGTGCCAGCAGCATGGCAGACAGACTTGGGTACGAGCAGTACTTC.

A few counts support this clone. The junction shows a germline mismatch at one end, possibly a read error. This chain links TRBV18 with TRBJ2-1, with 11 bases matching TRBD1. From germline, CDR1 is KGHSH and CDR2 LQKENI. This CDR3 contains 17 residues. The CDR3 region is CASSPNRRDRGDKEQFF. CDR3 bases: TGTGCCAGCTCACCGAACCGGCGGGACAGGGGGGACAAAGAGCAGTTCTTC.

V is TRBV28 and J is TRBJ2-2, with TRBD1 matching over 7 bases. Germline V gene lookup returns CDR1 MDHEN and CDR2 SYDVKM. The junction had 8 bases not matched to a gene; V was cut back by 3 bases and J by 4 bases. The CDR3 spans 16 residues. For the CDR3, the DNA is TGTGCCAGCAGTTTCGGGACAGCCTCGGGCACCGGGGAGCTGTTTTTT. Translating gives CASSFGTASGTGELFF.

The chain has TRBV9 and TRBJ2-7; 13 positions agree with TRBD2. The germline V gene has CDR1 SGDLS and CDR2 YYNGEE. The CDR3 extends over 14 amino acids. V was pared by 3 bases and J by 6 bases, with 3 bases of the junction left unmatched. This CDR3 reads CASSAGLAGAEQYF. In nucleotides, the CDR3 is TGTGCCAGCAGCGCAGGACTAGCGGGAGCCGAGCAGTACTTC.

A few counts support this clone. The chain is built from TRBV6-5 and TRBJ1-2; D perhaps matches TRBD1 (6 bases). Germline lookup yields CDR1 MNHEY and CDR2 SVGAGI. Trimming took off 0 bases at V and 7 bases at J, with 9 bases between the two ends. The CDR3 runs 13 residues. CDR3 region: CASSYSTGIGYTF. The CDR3 DNA sequence: TGTGCCAGCAGTTACTCTACAGGGATTGGCTACACCTTC.

The chain has TRBV6-1 and TRBJ1-1; D is ambiguous. The CDR3 contains 15 residues. Looked up from germline, CDR1 is MNHNS and CDR2 is SASEGT. Trimming left V 4 bases short and J 4 bases short, with 16 bases between. The chain's CDR3 is CASSGGRWPTTEAFF. CDR3 bases: TGTGCCAGCAGTGGAGGTCGCTGGCCGACCACTGAAGCTTTCTTT.

The gene calls are TRBV7-2 and TRBJ2-7, with D perhaps matching TRBD2 (6 bases). The germline CDR1 and CDR2 sequences are SGHTA and FQGNSA. CDR3 size: 15 residues. V lost 4 bases, J lost 6 bases, and 19 bases lay in between. The CDR3 nucleotides read TGTGCCAGCAGCTCAAGACTAGTGATGACCGGCGAGCAGTACTTC. Protein: CASSSRLVMTGEQYF.

Only a few counts were recorded for this clone. The chain joins TRBV6-1 to TRBJ2-5, with unresolved D. The CDR3 loop spans 11 amino acids. Trimming took off 6 bases at V and 3 bases at J, with 5 bases between the two ends. Germline lookup yields CDR1 MNHNS and CDR2 SASEGT. In DNA, the CDR3 is TGTGCCAGCAGCCTCAAAGAGACCCAGTACTTC. Translated: CASSLKETQYF.